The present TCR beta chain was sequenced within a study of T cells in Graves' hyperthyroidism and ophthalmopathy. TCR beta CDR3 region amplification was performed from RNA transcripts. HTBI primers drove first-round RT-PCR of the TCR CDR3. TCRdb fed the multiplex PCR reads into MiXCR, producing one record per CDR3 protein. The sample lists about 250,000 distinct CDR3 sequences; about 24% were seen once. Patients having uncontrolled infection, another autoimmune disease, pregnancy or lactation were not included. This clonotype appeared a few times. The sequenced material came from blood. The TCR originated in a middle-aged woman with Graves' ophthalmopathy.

The CDR3 DNA sequence: TGCGCCAGCAGCCCACAGGGCCTGGACACTGAAGCTTTCTTT. It yields the protein CASSPQGLDTEAFF. The V and J genes are TRBV4-1 and TRBJ1-1, with D possibly being TRBD1 (6 bases). Per germline, CDR1 MGHRA and CDR2 YSYEKL. Trimming stripped 4 bases from V and 3 bases from J, with 12 bases between. The CDR3 spans 14 residues.